This TCR beta chain derives from a study of identifying expanded T cells in peripheral blood. Study findings and constraints: Over two and four weeks, about 17 and 20 clones changed, versus approximately 1.2 between replicates. Across healthy donors, higher total template counts meant significantly greater approximately 2-week count variance.

For this clone: The antigen remains undetermined.

The CDR3 consists of 13 residues. Germline CDR1 is LGHNA and CDR2 is YSLEER. J gave up 8 bases and V 6 bases, and 4 bases lay outside the gene matches. Sequencing was performed with immunoSEQ multiplex PCR; in TCRdb, only in-frame clones are kept and a portion is missing. In the table there are some 95,000 clones, 88% of which are singletons. Collection occurred without any documented infections or immune events in donors. The source material was blood. The chain is built from TRBV4-3 and TRBJ2-1; 10 nucleotides match TRBD2. The source is a person between 18 and 70 years old in good health. The CDR3 reads CASSASGSHEQFF. The CDR3 DNA sequence: TGCGCCAGCAGTGCTAGCGGGAGCCATGAGCAGTTCTTC.